The clone carrying this T cell receptor (beta chain) was counted a few times. The antigen is undetermined. Each PCR replicate from the sorted subsets contained about 200 ng DNA, which is tens of thousands of T cell genomes. Clones were read by immunoSEQ multiplex PCR, and TCRdb kept only the in-frame ones, dropping some. The profile shows some 790,000 clones, over 55% of them singletons. This specimen comes from a study of shared clonotypes between healthy human individuals. At the level of the study: CD4 naive cells filled three plates per donor, CD4 memory three, CD8 naive two and CD8 memory one.

The germline V gene encodes CDR1 MDHEN and CDR2 SYDVKM. V dropped 3 bases and J dropped 1 base, with 20 bases sitting between them. This CDR3 contains 18 residues. Whole-study findings and limits: Across a handful of donors, naive CD4 shared roughly 5%, naive CD8 more than 3%, memory CD4 roughly 2.3%, memory CD8 about 0.4%.

The chain links TRBV28 to TRBJ2-3, with D tentatively TRBD2 (6 bases). The source material was memory CD4+ T cells sorted from blood. Subset indicated: CD45RA-negative fraction. This clonotype was obtained from a woman aged 30 to 39 in good health. CDR3 loop: CASSFLGGWASGTDTQYF. CDR3 DNA sequence: TGTGCCAGCAGTTTTTTGGGGGGATGGGCTAGCGGCACAGATACGCAGTATTTT.